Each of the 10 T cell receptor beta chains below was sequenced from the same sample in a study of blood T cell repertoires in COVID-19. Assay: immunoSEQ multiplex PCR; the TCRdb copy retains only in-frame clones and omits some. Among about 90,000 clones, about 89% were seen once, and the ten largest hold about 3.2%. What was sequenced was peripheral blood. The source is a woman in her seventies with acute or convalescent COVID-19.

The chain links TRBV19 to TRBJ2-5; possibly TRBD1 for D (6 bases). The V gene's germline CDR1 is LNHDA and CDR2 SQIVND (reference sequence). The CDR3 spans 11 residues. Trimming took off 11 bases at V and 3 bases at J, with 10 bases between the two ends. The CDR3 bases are TGTGCCCCGAGGACAGAAGAGACCCAGTACTTC. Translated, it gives CAPRTEETQYF.

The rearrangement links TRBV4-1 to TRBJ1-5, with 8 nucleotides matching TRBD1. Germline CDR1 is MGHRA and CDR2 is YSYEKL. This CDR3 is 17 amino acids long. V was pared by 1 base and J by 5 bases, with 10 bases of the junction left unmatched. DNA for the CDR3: TGCGCCAGCAGCCAAGCCCATTCCGGACAGGGTTATCAGCCCCAGCATTTT. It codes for CASSQAHSGQGYQPQHF.

The CDR3 nucleotides read TGTGCCAGCAGTAAACCGGGACAGGGAATCTACGAGCAGTACGTC. Translation: CASSKPGQGIYEQYV. The chain has TRBV28 and TRBJ2-7, with 9 bases aligning to TRBD1. Germline CDR1 reads MDHEN; CDR2 reads SYDVKM. V lost 5 bases and J lost 3; bases outside the gene matches: 8. The CDR3 consists of 15 residues.

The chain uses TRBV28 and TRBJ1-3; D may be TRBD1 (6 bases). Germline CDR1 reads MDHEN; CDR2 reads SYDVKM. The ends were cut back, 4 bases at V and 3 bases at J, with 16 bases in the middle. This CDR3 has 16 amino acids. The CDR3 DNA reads TGTGCCAGCAGTTCCCCCGGGACATCATTTGGAAACACCATATATTTT. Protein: CASSSPGTSFGNTIYF.

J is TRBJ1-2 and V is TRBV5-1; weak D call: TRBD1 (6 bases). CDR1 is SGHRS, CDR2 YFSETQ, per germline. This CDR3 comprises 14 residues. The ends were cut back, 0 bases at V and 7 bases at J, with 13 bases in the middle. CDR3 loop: CASSLVSQGGGYTF. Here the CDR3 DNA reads TGCGCCAGCAGCTTGGTTTCACAGGGTGGTGGCTACACCTTC.

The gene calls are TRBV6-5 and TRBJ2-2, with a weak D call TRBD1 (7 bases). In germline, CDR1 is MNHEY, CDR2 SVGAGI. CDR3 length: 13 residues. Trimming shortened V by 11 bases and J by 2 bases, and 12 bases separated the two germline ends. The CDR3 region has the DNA TGTGCCGCGGGGACAGACAACACCGGGGAGCTGTTTTTT. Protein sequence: CAAGTDNTGELFF.

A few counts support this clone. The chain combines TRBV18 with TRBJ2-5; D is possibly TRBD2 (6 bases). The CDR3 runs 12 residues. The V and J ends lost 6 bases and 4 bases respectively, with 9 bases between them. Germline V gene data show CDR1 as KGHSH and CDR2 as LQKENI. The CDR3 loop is CASSPGGETQYF. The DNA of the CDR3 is TGTGCCAGCTCCCCCGGGGGAGAGACCCAGTACTTC.

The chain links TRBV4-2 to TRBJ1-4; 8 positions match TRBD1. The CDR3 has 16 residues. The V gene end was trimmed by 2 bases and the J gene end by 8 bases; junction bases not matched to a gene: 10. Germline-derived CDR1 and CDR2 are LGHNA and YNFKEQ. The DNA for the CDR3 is TGTGCCAGCAGCCAAATGGATGCAGGGGGCAGGGAAAAACTGTTTTTT. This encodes CASSQMDAGGREKLFF.

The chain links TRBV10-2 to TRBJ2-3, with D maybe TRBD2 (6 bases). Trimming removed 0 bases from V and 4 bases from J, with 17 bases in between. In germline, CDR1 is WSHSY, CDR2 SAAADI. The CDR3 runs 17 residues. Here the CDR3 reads CASSESKLAATPDTQYF. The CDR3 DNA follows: TGCGCCAGCAGTGAGTCGAAATTAGCGGCGACCCCAGATACGCAGTATTTT.

In nucleotides, the CDR3 is TGTGCCAGCAGCCCATCTTCCCTCCTAGCTGCTAGCTCCTACGAGCAGTACTTC. Its protein product is CASSPSSLLAASSYEQYF. The chain couples TRBV14 to TRBJ2-7; D might be TRBD2 (5 bases). Germline loops: CDR1 SGHDN, CDR2 FVKESK. This CDR3 comprises 18 residues. The ends were cut back, 4 bases at V and 0 bases at J, with 22 bases in the middle.